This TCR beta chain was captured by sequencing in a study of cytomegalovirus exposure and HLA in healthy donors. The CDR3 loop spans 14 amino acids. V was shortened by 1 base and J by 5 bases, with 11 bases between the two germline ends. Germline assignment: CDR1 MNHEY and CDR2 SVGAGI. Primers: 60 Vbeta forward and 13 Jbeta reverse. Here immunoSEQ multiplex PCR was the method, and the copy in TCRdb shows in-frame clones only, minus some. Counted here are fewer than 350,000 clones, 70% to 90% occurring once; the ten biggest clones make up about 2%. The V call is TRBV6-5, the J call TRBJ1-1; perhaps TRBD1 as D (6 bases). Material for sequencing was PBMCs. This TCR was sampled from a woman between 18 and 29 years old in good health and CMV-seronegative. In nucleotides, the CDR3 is TGTGCCAGCAGTTACTTACAGGGTGGAACTGAAGCTTTCTTT. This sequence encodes CASSYLQGGTEAFF.